This TCR beta chain appears in the sequencing data of a study of blood T cell dynamics during melanoma immunotherapy. Study-level background: Metastatic melanoma patients received first-line pembrolizumab or nivolumab plus ipilimumab. The study's findings and limits: Among sorted CD8+ subsets, immune-effector cells had the highest clonality and cell-free DNA similarity.

Sequenced by immunoSEQ multiplex PCR; TCRdb stores in-frame clones only, minus some. The sample shows about 3,600 clones, approximately 97% of them seen only once. Points on this clone: Its target is unknown.

The time point was: pre-treatment baseline. The sample here was effector memory CD8+ T cells from blood, taken from a patient treated with checkpoint blockade. This TCR derives from a human donor with melanoma.

CDR3 sequence: CASSPPRLAGYNEQFF. CDR3 nucleotide sequence: TGTGCCAGCAGTCCCCCCCGACTAGCGGGATACAATGAGCAGTTCTTC. V and J are TRBV27 and TRBJ2-1; TRBD2 agrees at 11 bases. With V trimmed by 5 bases and J by 4 bases, 7 bases remained unmatched. Germline V gene sequence: CDR1 MNHEY, CDR2 SMNVEV (reference sequence). This CDR3 spans 16 amino acids.